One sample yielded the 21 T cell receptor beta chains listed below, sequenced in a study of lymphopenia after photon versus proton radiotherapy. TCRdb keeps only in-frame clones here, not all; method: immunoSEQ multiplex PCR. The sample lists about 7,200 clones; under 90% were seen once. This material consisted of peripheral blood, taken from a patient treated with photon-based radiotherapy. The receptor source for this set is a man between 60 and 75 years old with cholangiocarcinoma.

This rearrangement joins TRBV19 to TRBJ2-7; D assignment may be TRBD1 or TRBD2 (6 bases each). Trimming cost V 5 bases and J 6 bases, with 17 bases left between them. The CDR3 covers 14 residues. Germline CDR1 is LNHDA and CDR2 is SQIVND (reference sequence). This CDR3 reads CASSVTGARGEQYF. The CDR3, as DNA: TGTGCCAGTAGTGTAACGGGGGCAAGGGGCGAGCAGTACTTC.

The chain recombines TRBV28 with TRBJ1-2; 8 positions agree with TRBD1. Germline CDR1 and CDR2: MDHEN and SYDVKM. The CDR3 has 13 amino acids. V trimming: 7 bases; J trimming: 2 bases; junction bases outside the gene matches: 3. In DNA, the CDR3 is TGTGCCAGCACACAGGGGGGGAACTATGGCTACACCTTC. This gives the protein CASTQGGNYGYTF.

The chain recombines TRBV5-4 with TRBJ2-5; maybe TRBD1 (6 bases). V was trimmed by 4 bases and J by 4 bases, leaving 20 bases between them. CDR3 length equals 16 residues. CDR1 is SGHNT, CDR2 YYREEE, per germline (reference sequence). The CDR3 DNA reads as TGTGCCAGCAGCATAATGAGGGGGATCTCCCGAGAGACCCAGTACTTC. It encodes CASSIMRGISRETQYF.

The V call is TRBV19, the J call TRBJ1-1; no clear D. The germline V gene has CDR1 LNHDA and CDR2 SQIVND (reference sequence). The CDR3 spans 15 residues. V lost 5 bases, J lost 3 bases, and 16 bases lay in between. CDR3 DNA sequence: TGTGCCAGTAGTTTCCCCCTGGCAGGACACACTGAAGCTTTCTTT. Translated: CASSFPLAGHTEAFF.

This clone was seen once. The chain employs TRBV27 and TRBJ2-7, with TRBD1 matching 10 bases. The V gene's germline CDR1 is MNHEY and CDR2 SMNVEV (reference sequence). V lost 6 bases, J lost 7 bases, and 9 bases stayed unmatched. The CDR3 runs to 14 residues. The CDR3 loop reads CASRRGQGISEQYF. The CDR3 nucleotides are TGTGCCAGCAGGAGGGGACAGGGGATTAGTGAGCAGTACTTC.

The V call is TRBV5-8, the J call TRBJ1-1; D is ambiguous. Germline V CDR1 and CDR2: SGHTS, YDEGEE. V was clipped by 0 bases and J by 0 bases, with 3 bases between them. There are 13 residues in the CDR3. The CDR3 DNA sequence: TGTGCCAGCAGCTTGGAGCTGAACACTGAAGCTTTCTTT. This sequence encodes CASSLELNTEAFF.

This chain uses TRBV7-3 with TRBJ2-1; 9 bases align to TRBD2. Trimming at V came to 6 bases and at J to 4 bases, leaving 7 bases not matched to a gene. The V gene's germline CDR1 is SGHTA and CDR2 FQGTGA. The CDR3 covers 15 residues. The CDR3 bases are TGTGCCAGCAGTACCGATAGCGGGAGATACAATGAGCAGTTCTTC. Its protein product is CASSTDSGRYNEQFF.

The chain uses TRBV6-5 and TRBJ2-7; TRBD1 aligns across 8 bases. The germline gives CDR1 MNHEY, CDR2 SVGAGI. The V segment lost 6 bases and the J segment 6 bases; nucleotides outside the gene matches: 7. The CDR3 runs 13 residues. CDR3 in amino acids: CASSPGTGGEQYF. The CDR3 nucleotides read TGTGCCAGCAGCCCGGGTACAGGGGGCGAGCAGTACTTC.

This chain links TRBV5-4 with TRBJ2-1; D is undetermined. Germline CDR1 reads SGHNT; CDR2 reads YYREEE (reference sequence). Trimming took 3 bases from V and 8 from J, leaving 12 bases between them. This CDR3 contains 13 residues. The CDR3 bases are TGTGCCAGCAGCTCCGACCTGGGCGATGAGCAGTTCTTC. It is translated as CASSSDLGDEQFF. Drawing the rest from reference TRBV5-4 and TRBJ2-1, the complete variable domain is ETGVTQSPTHLIKTRGQQVTLRCSSQSGHNTVSWYQQALGQGPQFIFQYYREEENGRGNFPPRFSGLQFPNYSSELNVNALELDDSALYLCASSSDLGDEQFFGPGTRLTVL.

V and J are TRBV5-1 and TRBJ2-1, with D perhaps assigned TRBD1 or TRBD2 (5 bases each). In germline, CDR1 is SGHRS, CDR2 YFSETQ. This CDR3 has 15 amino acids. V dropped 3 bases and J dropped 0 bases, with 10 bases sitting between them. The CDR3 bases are TGCGCCAGCAGCTACCGGGACGGCTCCTACAATGAGCAGTTCTTC. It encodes CASSYRDGSYNEQFF.

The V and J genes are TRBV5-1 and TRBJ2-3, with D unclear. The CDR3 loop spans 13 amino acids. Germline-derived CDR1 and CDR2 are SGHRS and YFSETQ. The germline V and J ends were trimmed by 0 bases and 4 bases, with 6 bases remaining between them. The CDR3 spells CASSLGGPDTQYF. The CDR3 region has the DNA TGCGCCAGCAGCTTGGGAGGTCCAGATACGCAGTATTTT.

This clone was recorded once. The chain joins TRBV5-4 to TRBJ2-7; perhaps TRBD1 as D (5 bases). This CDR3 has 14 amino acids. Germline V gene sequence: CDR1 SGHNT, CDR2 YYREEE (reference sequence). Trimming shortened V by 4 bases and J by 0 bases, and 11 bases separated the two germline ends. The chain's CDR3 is CASSLGRDSYEQYF. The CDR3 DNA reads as TGTGCCAGCAGCCTGGGCAGGGACTCCTACGAGCAGTACTTC.

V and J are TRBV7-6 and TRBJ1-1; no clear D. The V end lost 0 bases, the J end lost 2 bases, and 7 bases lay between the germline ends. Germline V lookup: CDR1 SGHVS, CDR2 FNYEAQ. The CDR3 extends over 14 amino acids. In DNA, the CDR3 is TGTGCCAGCAGCTTAGCGTCAGCTAACACTGAAGCTTTCTTT. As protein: CASSLASANTEAFF.

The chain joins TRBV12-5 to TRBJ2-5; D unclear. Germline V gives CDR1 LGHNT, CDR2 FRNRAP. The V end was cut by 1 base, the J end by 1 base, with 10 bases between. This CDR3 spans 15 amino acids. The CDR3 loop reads CASGLGIVVQETQYF. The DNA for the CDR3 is TGTGCTAGTGGTTTGGGGATTGTTGTCCAAGAGACCCAGTACTTC.

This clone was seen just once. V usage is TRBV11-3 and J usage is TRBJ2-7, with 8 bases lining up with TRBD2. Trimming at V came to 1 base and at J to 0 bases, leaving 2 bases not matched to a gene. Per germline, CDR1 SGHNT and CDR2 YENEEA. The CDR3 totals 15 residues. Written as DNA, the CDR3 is TGTGCCAGCAGCTTAGCCGGGACTAGCTCCTACGAGCAGTACTTC. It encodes CASSLAGTSSYEQYF.

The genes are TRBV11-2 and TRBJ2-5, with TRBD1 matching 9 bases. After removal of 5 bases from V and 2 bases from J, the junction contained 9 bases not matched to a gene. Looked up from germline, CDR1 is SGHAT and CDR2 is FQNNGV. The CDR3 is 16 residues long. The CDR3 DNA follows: TGTGCCAGCAGCCTGACCGGGACAGGGTGGCAAGAGACCCAGTACTTC. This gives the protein CASSLTGTGWQETQYF.

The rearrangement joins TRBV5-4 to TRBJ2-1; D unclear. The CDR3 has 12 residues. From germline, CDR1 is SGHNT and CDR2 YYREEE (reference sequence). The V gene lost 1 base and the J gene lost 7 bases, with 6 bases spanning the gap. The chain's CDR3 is CASSLPGNEQFF. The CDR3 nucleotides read TGTGCCAGCAGCTTGCCAGGAAATGAGCAGTTCTTC.

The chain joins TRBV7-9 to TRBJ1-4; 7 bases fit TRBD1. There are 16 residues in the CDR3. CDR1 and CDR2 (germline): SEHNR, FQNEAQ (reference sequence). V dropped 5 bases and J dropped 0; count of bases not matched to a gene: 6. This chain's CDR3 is CASSGRQGATNEKLFF. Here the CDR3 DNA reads TGTGCCAGCAGCGGCAGACAGGGTGCAACTAATGAAAAACTGTTTTTT.

The CDR3 sequence: CASSLTPMDWQFF. The CDR3 nucleotides read TGTGCCAGCAGCTTAACCCCAATGGACTGGCAGTTCTTC. The chain uses TRBV11-2 and TRBJ2-1; D is possibly TRBD2 (5 bases). V was pared by 2 bases and J by 12 bases, with 14 bases between. Germline V gene data show CDR1 as SGHAT and CDR2 as FQNNGV. The CDR3 length is 13 residues.

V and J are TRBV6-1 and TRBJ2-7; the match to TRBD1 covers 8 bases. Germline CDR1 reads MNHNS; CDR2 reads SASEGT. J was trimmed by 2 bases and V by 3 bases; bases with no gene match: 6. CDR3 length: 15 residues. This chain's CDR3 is CASSEWGTGAYEQYF. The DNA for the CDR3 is TGTGCCAGCAGTGAGTGGGGGACAGGAGCCTACGAGCAGTACTTC.

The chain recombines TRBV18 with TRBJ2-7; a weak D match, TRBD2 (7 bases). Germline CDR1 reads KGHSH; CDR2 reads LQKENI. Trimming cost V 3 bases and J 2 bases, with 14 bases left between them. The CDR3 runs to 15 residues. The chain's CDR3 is CASSPGGEGAYEQYF. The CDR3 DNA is TGTGCCAGCTCACCGGGAGGGGAGGGGGCCTACGAGCAGTACTTC.